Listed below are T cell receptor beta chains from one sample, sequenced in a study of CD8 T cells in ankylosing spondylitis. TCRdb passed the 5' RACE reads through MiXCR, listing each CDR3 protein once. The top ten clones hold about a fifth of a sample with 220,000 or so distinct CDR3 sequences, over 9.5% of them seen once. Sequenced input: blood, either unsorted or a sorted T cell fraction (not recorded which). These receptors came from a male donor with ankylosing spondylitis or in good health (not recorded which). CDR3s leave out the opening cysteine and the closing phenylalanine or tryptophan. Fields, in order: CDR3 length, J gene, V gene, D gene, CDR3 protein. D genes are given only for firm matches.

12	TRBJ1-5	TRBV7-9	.	ASSQTYSNQPQH
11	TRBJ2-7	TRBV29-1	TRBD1	SVAVTGGKEQY
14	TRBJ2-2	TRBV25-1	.	ASSESVGKNTGELF
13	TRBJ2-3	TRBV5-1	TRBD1	ASSLVGQGSDTQY
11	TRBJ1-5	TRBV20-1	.	SAEVNLGQPQH
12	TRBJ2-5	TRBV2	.	ASREWDAAETQY
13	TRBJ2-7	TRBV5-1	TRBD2	ASSFLTSGGDEQY
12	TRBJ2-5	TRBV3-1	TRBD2	ASRDTSGEETQY
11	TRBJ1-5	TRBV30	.	AWANRNNQPQH
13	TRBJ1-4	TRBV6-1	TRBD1	ASTVWDRGLEKLF
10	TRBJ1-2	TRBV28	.	ASSSNLYGYT
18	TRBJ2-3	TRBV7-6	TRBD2	ASSPNAGTSGGAGTDTQY
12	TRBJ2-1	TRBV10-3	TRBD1	AIRGGQSYNEQF
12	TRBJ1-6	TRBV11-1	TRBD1	ASSSDRINSPLH
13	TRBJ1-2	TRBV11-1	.	ASSLARGGYYGYT
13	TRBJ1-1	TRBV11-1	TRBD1	ASSLETGSYAEAF
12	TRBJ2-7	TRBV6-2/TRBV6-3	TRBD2	ASSSLADSYEQY
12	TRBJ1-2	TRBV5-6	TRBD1	ASSGTGGSYGYT
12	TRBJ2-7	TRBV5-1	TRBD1	ASSGRDRGEEQY
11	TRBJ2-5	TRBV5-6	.	ASSFTGSETQY
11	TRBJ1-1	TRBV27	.	ASGPQVKAEAF
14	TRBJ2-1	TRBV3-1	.	ASSQAFMGGYNEQF
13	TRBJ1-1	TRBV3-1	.	ASSQRQNPNTEAF
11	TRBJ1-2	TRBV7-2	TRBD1	ASSADRAYGYT
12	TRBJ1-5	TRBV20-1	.	SARDVGNNQPQH
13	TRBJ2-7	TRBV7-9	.	ASSSTPEPPYEQY
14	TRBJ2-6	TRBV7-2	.	ASSLRASSGVNVPT
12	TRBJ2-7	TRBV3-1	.	ASSQEGGSYEQY
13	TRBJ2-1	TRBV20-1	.	SARRTPSSYNEQF
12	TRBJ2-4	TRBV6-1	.	ASSPAVGRNIQY
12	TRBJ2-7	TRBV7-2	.	ASSLQSQGYEQY
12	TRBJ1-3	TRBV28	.	ASANRESGNTIY
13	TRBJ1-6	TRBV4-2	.	ASSQVLAENSVLH
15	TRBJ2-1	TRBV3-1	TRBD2	ASSQERGGSSYNEQF
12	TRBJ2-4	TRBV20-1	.	SAPTGAGAHIQY
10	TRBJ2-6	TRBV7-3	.	ASRSGANVLT
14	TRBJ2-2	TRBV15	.	ATSRDLLGNTGELF
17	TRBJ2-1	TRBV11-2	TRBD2	ASSSAHSGGPSVGNEQF
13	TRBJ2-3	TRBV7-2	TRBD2	ASSSIGGGGDTQY
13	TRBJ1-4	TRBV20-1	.	SARAWEATNEKLF
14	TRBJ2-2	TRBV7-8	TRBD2	ASSRTSGGNTGELF
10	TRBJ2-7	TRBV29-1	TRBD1	SVARQGYEQY
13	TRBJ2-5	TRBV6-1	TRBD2	ASRRLAGAQETQY
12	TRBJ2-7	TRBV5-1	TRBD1	ASSLVRTGDEQY
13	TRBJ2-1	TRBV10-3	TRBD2	ATRVSGGSDNEQF
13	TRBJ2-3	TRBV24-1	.	ATSESGGVADTQY
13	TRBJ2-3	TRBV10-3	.	AITAGQSSTDTQY
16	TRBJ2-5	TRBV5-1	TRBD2	ASSLGRTSGEIGETQY
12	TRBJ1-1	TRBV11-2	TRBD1	ASSLTGSRGGAF